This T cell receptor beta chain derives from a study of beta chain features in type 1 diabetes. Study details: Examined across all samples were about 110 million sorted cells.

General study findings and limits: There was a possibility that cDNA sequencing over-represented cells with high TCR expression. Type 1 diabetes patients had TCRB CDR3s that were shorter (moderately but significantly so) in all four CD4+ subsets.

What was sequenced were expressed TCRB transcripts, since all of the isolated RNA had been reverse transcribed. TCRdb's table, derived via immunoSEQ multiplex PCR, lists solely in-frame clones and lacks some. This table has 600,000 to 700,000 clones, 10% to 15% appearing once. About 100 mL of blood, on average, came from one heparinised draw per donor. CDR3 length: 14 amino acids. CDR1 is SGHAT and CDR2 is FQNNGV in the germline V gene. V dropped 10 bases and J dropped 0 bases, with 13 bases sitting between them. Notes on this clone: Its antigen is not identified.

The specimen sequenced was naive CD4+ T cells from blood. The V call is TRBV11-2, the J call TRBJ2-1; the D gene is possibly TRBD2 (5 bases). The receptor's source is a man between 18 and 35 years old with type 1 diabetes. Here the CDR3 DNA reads TGTGCCATCGACCGGGGTAGCTCCTACAATGAGCAGTTCTTC. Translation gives CAIDRGSSYNEQFF.